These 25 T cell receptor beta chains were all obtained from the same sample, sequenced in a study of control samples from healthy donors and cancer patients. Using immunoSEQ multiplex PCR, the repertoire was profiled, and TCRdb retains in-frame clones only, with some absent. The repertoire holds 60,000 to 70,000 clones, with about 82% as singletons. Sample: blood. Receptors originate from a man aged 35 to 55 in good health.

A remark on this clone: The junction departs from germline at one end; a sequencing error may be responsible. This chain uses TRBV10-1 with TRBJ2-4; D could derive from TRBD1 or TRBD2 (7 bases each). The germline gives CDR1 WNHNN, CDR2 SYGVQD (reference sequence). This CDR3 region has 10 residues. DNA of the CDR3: TGCGCCAGCAGGACTCAGGGGGGGAACTTC. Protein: CASRTQGGNF.

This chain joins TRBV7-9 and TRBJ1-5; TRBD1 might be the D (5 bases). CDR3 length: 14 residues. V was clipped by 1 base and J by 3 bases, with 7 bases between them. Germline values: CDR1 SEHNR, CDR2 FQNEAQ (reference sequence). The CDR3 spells CASSLGGDNQPQHF. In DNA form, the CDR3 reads TGTGCCAGCAGCTTAGGGGGGGACAATCAGCCCCAGCATTTT.

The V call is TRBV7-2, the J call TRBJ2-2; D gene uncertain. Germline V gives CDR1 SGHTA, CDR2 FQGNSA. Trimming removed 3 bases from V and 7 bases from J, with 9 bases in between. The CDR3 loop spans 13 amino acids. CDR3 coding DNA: TGTGCCAGCAGCTTTTTACCCAGCGGGGAGCTGTTTTTT. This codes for CASSFLPSGELFF.

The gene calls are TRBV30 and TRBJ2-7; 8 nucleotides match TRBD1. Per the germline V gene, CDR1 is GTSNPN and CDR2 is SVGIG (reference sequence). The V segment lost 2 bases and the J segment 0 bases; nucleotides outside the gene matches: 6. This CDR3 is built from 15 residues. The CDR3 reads CAWSFGQGPSYEQYF. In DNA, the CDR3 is TGTGCCTGGAGTTTTGGACAGGGACCCTCCTACGAGCAGTACTTC.

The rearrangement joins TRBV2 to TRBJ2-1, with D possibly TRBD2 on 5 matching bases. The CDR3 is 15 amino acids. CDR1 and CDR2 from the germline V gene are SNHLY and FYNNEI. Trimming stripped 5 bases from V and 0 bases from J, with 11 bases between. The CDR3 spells CASSLFRGSYNEQFF. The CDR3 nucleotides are TGTGCCAGCAGTTTATTCCGGGGCTCCTACAATGAGCAGTTCTTC.

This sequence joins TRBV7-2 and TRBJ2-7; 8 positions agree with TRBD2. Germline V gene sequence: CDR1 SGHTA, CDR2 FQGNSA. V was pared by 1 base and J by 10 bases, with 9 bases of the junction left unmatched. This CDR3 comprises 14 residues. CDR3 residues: CASSLEVAGSQQYF. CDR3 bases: TGTGCCAGCAGCTTAGAGGTAGCGGGATCCCAACAGTACTTC.

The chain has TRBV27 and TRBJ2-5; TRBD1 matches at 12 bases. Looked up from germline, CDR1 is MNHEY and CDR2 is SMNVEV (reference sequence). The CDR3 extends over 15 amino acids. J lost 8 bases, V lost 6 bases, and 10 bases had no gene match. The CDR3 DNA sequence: TGTGCCAGCAGCCGGCCGGGACAGGGGGCGCAAACCCAGTACTTC. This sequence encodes CASSRPGQGAQTQYF.

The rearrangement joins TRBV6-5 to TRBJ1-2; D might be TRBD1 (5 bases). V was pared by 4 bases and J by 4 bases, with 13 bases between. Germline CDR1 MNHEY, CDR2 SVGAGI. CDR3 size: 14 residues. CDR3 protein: CASSSLGGLYGYTF. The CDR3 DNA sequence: TGTGCCAGCAGTTCACTCGGGGGTCTCTATGGCTACACCTTC.

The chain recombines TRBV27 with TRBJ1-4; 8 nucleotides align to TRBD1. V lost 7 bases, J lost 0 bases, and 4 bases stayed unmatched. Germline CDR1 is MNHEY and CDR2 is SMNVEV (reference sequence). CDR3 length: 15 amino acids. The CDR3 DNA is TGTGCCAGCAAAGACAGGGGCGCAACTAATGAAAAACTGTTTTTT. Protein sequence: CASKDRGATNEKLFF.

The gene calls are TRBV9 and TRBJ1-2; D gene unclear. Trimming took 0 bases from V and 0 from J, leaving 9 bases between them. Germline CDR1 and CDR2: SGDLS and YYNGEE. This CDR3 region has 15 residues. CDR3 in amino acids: CASSVAGGTNYGYTF. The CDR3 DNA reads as TGTGCCAGCAGCGTAGCCGGCGGTACTAACTATGGCTACACCTTC.

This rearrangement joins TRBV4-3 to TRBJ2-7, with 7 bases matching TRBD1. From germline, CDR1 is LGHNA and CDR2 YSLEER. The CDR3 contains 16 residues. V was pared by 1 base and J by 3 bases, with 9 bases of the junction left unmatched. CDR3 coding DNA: TGCGCCAGCAGCCAAGTCGGAACAGGGGTCTTCTACGAGCAGTACTTC. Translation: CASSQVGTGVFYEQYF.

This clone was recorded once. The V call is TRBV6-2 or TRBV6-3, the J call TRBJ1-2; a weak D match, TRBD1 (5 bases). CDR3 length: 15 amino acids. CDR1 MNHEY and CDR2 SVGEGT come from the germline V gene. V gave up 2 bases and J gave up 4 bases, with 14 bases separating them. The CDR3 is CASSYGASGGYGYTF. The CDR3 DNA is TGTGCCAGCAGTTACGGTGCCAGTGGGGGCTATGGCTACACCTTC.

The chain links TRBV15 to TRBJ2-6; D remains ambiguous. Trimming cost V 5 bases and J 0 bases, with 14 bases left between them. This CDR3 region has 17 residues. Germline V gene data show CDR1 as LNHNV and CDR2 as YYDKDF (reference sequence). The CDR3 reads CATSGDGTSSGANVLTF. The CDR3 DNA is TGTGCCACCAGCGGCGACGGTACCTCCTCTGGGGCCAACGTCCTGACTTTC.

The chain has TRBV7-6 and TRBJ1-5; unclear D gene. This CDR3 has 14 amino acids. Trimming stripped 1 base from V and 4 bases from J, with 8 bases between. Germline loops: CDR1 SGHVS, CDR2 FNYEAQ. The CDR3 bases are TGTGCCAGCAGCTTAGGGGCATCTAATCAGCCCCAGCATTTT. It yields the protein CASSLGASNQPQHF.

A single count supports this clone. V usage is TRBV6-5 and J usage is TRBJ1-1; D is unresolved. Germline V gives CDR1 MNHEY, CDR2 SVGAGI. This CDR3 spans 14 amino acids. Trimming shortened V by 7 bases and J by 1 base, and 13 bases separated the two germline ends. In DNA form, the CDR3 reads TGTGCCAGCACCGCCGATGGGTGGAACACTGAAGCTTTCTTT. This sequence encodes CASTADGWNTEAFF.

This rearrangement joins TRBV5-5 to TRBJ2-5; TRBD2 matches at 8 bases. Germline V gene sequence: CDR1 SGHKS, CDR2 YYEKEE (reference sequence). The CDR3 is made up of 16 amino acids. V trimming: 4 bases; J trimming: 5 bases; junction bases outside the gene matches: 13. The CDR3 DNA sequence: TGTGCCAGCAGCATATCGGGGGGGGCCGTCTCTGAGACCCAGTACTTC. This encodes CASSISGGAVSETQYF.

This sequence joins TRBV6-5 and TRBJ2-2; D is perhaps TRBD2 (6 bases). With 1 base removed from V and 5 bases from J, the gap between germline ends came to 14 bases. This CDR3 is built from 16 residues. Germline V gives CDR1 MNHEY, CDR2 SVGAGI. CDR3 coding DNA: TGTGCCAGCAGTTACTTTCCGATCCGGGGGACCGGGGAGCTGTTTTTT. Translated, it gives CASSYFPIRGTGELFF.

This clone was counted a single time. The CDR3 reads CASSTRREGQEQYF. In DNA, the CDR3 is TGTGCCAGCAGCACACGACGAGAAGGACAGGAGCAGTACTTC. The V and J genes are TRBV21-1 and TRBJ2-7; TRBD1 is taken as the D call from the table, unchecked against the DNA. TRBV21-1 constitutes a pseudogene. The CDR3 has 14 amino acids.

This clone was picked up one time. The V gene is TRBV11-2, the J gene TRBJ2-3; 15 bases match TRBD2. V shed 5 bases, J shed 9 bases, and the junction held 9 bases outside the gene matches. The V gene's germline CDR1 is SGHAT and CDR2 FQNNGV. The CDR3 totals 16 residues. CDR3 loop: CASSAGLAGGPGTQYF. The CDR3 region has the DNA TGTGCCAGCAGCGCCGGACTAGCGGGAGGGCCCGGGACGCAGTATTTT.

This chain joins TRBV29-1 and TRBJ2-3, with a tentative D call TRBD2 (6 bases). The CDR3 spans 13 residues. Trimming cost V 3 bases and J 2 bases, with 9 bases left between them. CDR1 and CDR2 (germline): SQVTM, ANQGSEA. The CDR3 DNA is TGCAGCGTTGAGACTAGATACACAGATACGCAGTATTTT. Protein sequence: CSVETRYTDTQYF.

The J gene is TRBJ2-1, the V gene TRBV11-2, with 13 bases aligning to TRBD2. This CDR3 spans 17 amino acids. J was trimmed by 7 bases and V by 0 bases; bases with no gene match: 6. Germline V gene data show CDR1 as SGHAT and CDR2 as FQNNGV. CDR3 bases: TGTGCCAGCAGCTTAGAAGGACTAGCGGGAGTAAGAAATGAGCAGTTCTTC. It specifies CASSLEGLAGVRNEQFF.

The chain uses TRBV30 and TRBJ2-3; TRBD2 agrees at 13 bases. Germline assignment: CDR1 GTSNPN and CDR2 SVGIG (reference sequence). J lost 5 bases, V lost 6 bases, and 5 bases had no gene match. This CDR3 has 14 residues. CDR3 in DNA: TGTGCCTGCGGACTAGCGGGAGACTTAGATACGCAGTATTTT. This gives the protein CACGLAGDLDTQYF.

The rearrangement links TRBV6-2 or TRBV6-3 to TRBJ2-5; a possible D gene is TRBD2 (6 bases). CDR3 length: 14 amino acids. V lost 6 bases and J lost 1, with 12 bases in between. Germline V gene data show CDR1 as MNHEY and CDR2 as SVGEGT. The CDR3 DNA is TGTGCCAGCAGCACCCGGGACTCCCAAGAGACCCAGTACTTC. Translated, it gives CASSTRDSQETQYF.

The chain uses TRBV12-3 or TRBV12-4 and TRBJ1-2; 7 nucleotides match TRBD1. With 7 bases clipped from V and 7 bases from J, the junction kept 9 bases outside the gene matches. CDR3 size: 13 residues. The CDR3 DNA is TGTGCCAGCACCGAGACAGGGTGGAGTGGCTACACCTTC. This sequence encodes CASTETGWSGYTF.

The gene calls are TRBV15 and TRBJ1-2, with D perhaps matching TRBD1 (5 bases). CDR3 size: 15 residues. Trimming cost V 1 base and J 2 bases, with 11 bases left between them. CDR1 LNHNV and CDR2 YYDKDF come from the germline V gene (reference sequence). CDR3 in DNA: TGTGCCACCAGCAGAGTTGGGACGGAGAACTATGGCTACACCTTC. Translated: CATSRVGTENYGYTF.